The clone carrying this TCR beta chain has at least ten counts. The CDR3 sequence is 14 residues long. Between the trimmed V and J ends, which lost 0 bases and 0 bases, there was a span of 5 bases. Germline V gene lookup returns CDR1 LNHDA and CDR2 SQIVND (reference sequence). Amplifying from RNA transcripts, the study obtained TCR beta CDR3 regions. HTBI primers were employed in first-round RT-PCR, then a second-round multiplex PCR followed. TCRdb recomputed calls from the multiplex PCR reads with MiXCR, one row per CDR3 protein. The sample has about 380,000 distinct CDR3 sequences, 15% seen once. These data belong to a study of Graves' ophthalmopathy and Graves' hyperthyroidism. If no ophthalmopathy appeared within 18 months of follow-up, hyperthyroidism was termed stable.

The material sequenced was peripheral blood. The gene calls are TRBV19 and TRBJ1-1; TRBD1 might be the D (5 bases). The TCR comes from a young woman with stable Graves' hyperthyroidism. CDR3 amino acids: CASSIEGVNTEAFF. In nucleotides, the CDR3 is TGTGCCAGTAGTATAGAGGGGGTGAACACTGAAGCTTTCTTT.